This T cell receptor beta chain was sequenced for a study of control samples from healthy donors and cancer patients (dated by TCRdb to 2018 to 2020). Library method: the immunoSEQ multiplex PCR assay. TCRdb mirrors the immuneACCESS table, restricted to in-frame sequences. Some clones are absent from its copies; in checked studies, under half trace to an unresolved V gene, and the reason for the others is unknown. Here the sample has about 100,000 clones; just under 95% occur a single time. The ten largest make up about 3% of the sample. With respect to this clone: The antigen it recognizes is unknown. No much larger clone is present one base from it, and per-base qualities are unavailable.

Reading from cysteine to phenylalanine, the CDR3 counts 14 amino acids. The DNA shown is the 42-base CDR3, in frame from base 1. V is pared back by 3 bases and J by 9 bases, with 12 bases lying between the germline termini. CDR1 SGHVS and CDR2 FQNEAQ are derived from the germline V gene. The clonotype originates from a human donor in good health. The donor label of this sample is uncertain. The sample taken for sequencing was blood. The V and J segments used are TRBV7-8 and TRBJ1-6; possibly the D gene is TRBD1, per 5 matching bases. The DNA is as follows: TGTGCCAGCAGCTTCAAGACCGACAGTTCACCCCTCCACTTT. It encodes CASSFKTDSSPLHF.